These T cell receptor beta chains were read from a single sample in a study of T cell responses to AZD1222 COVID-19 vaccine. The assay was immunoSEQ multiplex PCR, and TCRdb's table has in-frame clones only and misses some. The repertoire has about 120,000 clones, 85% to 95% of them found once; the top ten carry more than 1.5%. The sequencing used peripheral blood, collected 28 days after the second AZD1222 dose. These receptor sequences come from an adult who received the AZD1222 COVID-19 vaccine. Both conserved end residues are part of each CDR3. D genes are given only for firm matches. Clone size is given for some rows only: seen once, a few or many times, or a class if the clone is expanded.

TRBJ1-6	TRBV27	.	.	TGTGCCAGCAGTTTGGTCCCGGGAAATAATTCACCCCTCCACTTT	CASSLVPGNNSPLHF
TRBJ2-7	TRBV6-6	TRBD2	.	TGTGCCAGCAGCCGAACAACTGGACTAGCGGGAGAGGGCGAGCAGTACTTC	CASSRTTGLAGEGEQYF
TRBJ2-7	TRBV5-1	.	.	TGCGCCAGCAGCTTGTCAGGGGGGGCCTACGAGCAGTACTTC	CASSLSGGAYEQYF
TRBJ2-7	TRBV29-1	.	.	TGCAGCGTTGCACTGATTGGCAGATACTACGAGCAGTACTTC	CSVALIGRYYEQYF
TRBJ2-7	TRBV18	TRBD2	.	TGTGCCAGCTCACCATCACTAGCGAGCTCCTACGAGCAGTACTTC	CASSPSLASSYEQYF
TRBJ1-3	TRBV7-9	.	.	TGTGCCAGCAGGCCCGGAGGAAACACCATATATTTT	CASRPGGNTIYF
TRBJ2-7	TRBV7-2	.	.	TGTGCCAGCAGCTGGAGGGGAGGGGGCTCCTACGAGCAGTACTTC	CASSWRGGGSYEQYF
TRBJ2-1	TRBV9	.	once	TGTGCCAGCAGCGTAGGATGGTCATACAATGAGCAGTTCTTC	CASSVGWSYNEQFF
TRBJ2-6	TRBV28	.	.	TGTGCCACCCTCCCAAAGGTGGACGGGGCCAACGTCCTGACTTTC	CATLPKVDGANVLTF
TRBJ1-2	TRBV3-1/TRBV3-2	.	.	TGTGCCAGCAGCCAAGGAGGGTGGCAGAGTAACTATGGCTACACCTTC	CASSQGGWQSNYGYTF
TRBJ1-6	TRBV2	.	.	TGTGCCAGCAGTCAGACCCGAGGTTCACCCCTCCACTTT	CASSQTRGSPLHF
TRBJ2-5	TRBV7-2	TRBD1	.	TGTGCCAGCAGCCGGGACAGAGAAGAGACCCAGTACTTC	CASSRDREETQYF
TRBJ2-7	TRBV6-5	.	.	TGTGCCAGCAGTTACTCTGCAGGACAGCTGTCCTACGAGCAGTACTTC	CASSYSAGQLSYEQYF
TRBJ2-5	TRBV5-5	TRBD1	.	TGTGCCAGCAGCATGCATGGACAGGGCCCGCAAGAGACCCAGTACTTC	CASSMHGQGPQETQYF
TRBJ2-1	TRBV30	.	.	TGTGCCTGGAGTTGGGGAAATGAGCAGTTCTTC	CAWSWGNEQFF
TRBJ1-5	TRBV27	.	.	TGTGCCAGCAGTTTAGACAGTTTGAAGCCCCAGCATTTT	CASSLDSLKPQHF
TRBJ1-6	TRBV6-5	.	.	TGTGCCAGCAGTTACGTTCGCAAATTCAATTCACCCCTCCACTTT	CASSYVRKFNSPLHF
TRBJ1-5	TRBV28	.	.	TGTGCCAGCAGTTTAATGTCGGGGTATAGCAATCAGCCCCAGCATTTT	CASSLMSGYSNQPQHF
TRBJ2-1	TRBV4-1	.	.	TGCGCCAGCAGTCACGAGGGGTTCGATGAGCAGTTCTTC	CASSHEGFDEQFF
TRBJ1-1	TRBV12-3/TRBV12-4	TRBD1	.	TGTGCCAGCAGCAGGCAGGGGGACACTGAAGCTTTCTTT	CASSRQGDTEAFF
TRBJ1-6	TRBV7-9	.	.	TGTGCCAGCAGCTTAGAGGGGTCACCCCTCCACTTT	CASSLEGSPLHF